The 17 T cell receptor beta chains given below trace back to one sample, sequenced in a study of CD8 T cells in ankylosing spondylitis. No antigen is known for these receptors. TCRdb independently ran MiXCR on the 5' RACE reads; one entry per CDR3 protein. The top ten clones hold approximately 14% of a sample with 330,000 or so distinct CDR3 sequences, approximately 8.2% of them seen once. Overall study results and limits: A TCR beta motif of about 8 highly homologous variants seemed to mark ankylosing spondylitis blood.

Sequenced sample: blood, either unsorted or a sorted T cell fraction (not recorded which). Every receptor here comes from a male donor with ankylosing spondylitis.

Only a few counts were recorded for this clonotype. The rearrangement joins TRBV7-9 to TRBJ2-5; D gene ambiguous. The CDR3 loop spans 14 amino acids. V lost 5 bases and J lost 4, with 14 bases in between. Germline CDR1 is SEHNR and CDR2 is FQNEAQ (reference sequence). CDR3 in DNA: TGTGCCAGCAGCCCTGACTTTAAGCGAGAGACCCAGTACTTC. Translating gives CASSPDFKRETQYF.

The sample holds many counts of this clonotype. The chain carries TRBV7-2 and TRBJ1-5, with D unresolved. The length of the CDR3 is 13 residues. Germline CDR1 and CDR2: SGHTA and FQGNSA. Trimming left V 1 base short and J 8 bases short, with 9 bases between. CDR3 in amino acids: CASSLGVWEPQHF. The CDR3, as DNA: TGTGCCAGCAGCTTAGGTGTCTGGGAGCCCCAGCATTTT.

This clonotype was seen at least ten times. V is TRBV5-1 and J is TRBJ1-1; D unclear. CDR3 length equals 13 residues. The germline gives CDR1 SGHRS, CDR2 YFSETQ. V lost 4 bases to trimming and J lost 4 bases, with 11 bases between them. The CDR3 DNA sequence: TGCGCCAGCAGCCCCACGGTGGGCACTGAAGCTTTCTTT. It codes for CASSPTVGTEAFF.

This clonotype has just a few counts. CDR3 region: CASGADYGYTF. The DNA for the CDR3 is TGCGCCAGCGGCGCAGACTATGGCTACACCTTC. This chain joins TRBV5-1 and TRBJ1-2; D is unresolved. V was clipped by 7 bases and J by 3 bases, with 7 bases between them. CDR3 length equals 11 residues. Germline lookup yields CDR1 SGHRS and CDR2 YFSETQ.

V and J are TRBV5-1 and TRBJ2-5; 9 bases match TRBD2. This CDR3 spans 19 amino acids. V was pared by 0 bases and J by 5 bases, with 17 bases of the junction left unmatched. Germline V lookup: CDR1 SGHRS, CDR2 YFSETQ. CDR3 in DNA: TGCGCCAGCAGCTTGGGTGTGAACGCGGGAGGGACCCGTTATGAGACCCAGTACTTC. This codes for CASSLGVNAGGTRYETQYF.

This clonotype was observed at least ten times. The gene calls are TRBV12-3 or TRBV12-4 and TRBJ1-1; TRBD1 is a possible D gene (6 bases). This CDR3 comprises 15 residues. V lost 5 bases and J lost 5, with 18 bases in between. CDR3 nucleotides: TGTGCCAGCAGTCCAGGGCGGGGGCGAAGGACTGAAGCTTTCTTT. This encodes CASSPGRGRRTEAFF.

At least ten counts were recorded for this clonotype. The chain carries TRBV14 and TRBJ2-1; D is ambiguous. The V gene lost 1 base and the J gene lost 8 bases, with 3 bases spanning the gap. There are 11 residues in the CDR3. The germline V gene encodes CDR1 SGHDN and CDR2 FVKESK. CDR3 coding DNA: TGTGCCAGCAGCCAAGTGGATGAGCAGTTCTTC. Translating gives CASSQVDEQFF.

A few counts support this clonotype. The chain recombines TRBV7-8 with TRBJ2-7; D might be TRBD2 (5 bases). The V and J ends lost 1 base and 2 bases respectively, with 12 bases between them. CDR3 length: 15 residues. Germline-derived CDR1 and CDR2 are SGHVS and FQNEAQ. CDR3 sequence reads: CASSLGETPTYEQYF. DNA for the CDR3: TGTGCCAGCAGCTTAGGGGAGACACCAACCTACGAGCAGTACTTC.

This clonotype was seen at least ten times. The chain carries TRBV29-1 and TRBJ2-1; TRBD1 or TRBD2 may be the D gene (5 bases each). The V end was cut by 0 bases, the J end by 8 bases, with 11 bases between. CDR1 SQVTM and CDR2 ANQGSEA come from the germline V gene. The CDR3 sequence is 13 residues long. CDR3 coding DNA: TGCAGCGTTGAAGATTGGGGGAGTTATGAGCAGTTCTTC. Protein: CSVEDWGSYEQFF.

This clonotype was observed at least ten times. This sequence joins TRBV10-3 and TRBJ2-1, with 9 bases that match TRBD2. Looked up from germline, CDR1 is ENHRY and CDR2 is SYGVKD. The CDR3 spans 15 residues. Trimming took 6 bases from V and 4 from J; bases not matched to a gene: 7. This CDR3 is CAISETSGEYNEQFF. For the CDR3, the DNA is TGTGCCATCAGCGAGACTAGCGGTGAATACAATGAGCAGTTCTTC.

The rearrangement joins TRBV24-1 to TRBJ2-1; D unclear. This CDR3 is 16 amino acids long. The germline gives CDR1 KGHDR, CDR2 SFDVKD. Trimming shortened V by 4 bases and J by 0 bases, and 12 bases separated the two germline ends. CDR3 nucleotides: TGTGCCACCAGTGAAAGACGGCTACCCTCCTACAATGAGCAGTTCTTC. It is translated as CATSERRLPSYNEQFF.

The CDR3 DNA sequence: TGCAGTGCTGAACCCATAGGGCTAGCGGGAGGGCCTGGGACCCAGTACTTC. Translation: CSAEPIGLAGGPGTQYF. This rearrangement joins TRBV20-1 to TRBJ2-5, with 12 bases aligning to TRBD2. The ends lost 5 bases at V and 7 bases at J; junction bases unmatched: 17. The germline V gene has CDR1 DFQATT and CDR2 SNEGSKA (reference sequence). This CDR3 comprises 17 residues.

This clonotype was picked up many times. The rearrangement links TRBV7-2 to TRBJ2-5, with D unresolved. This CDR3 is 15 amino acids long. The germline CDR1 and CDR2 sequences are SGHTA and FQGNSA. V lost 0 bases, J lost 2 bases, and 10 bases lay in between. The CDR3 sequence is CASSLASSVQETQYF. The CDR3 DNA reads as TGTGCCAGCAGCTTAGCCTCGTCAGTTCAAGAGACCCAGTACTTC.

This clonotype came up many times. This CDR3 reads CASSLGQINTGELFF. As DNA, the CDR3 is TGTGCCAGCAGCTTAGGGCAGATTAACACCGGGGAGCTGTTTTTT. The chain has TRBV7-3 and TRBJ2-2; D is undetermined. This CDR3 is built from 15 residues. Trimming cost V 2 bases and J 2 bases, with 9 bases left between them. Per germline, CDR1 SGHTA and CDR2 FQGTGA.

This clonotype has just a few counts. This chain joins TRBV7-2 and TRBJ2-7; D may be TRBD2 (6 bases). There are 13 residues in the CDR3. Germline V gives CDR1 SGHTA, CDR2 FQGNSA. Trimming removed 5 bases from V and 6 bases from J, with 14 bases in between. The CDR3 DNA reads TGTGCCAGCAGCATCACTAGCTCGGGCGAGCAGTACTTC. This sequence encodes CASSITSSGEQYF.

The chain uses TRBV27 and TRBJ2-1; 7 positions agree with TRBD1. CDR3 size: 13 residues. The J segment lost 8 bases and the V segment lost 5 bases, leaving 6 bases of the junction unmatched. The germline V gene has CDR1 MNHEY and CDR2 SMNVEV (reference sequence). This CDR3 is CASSPQGSDEQFF. The CDR3 DNA reads as TGTGCCAGCAGTCCACAGGGGTCCGATGAGCAGTTCTTC.

This clonotype was counted only a few times. The chain employs TRBV7-2 and TRBJ2-3, with a weak D call TRBD1 (6 bases). The CDR3 is 14 residues long. Germline V gene data show CDR1 as SGHTA and CDR2 as FQGNSA. With 5 bases removed from V and 1 base from J, the gap between germline ends came to 10 bases. CDR3 sequence (DNA): TGTGCCAGCAGCGTGGGGGCAGGCACAGATACGCAGTATTTT. Protein sequence: CASSVGAGTDTQYF.